This T cell receptor (beta chain) was found in a study of blood T cell repertoires in COVID-19. V lost 1 base, J lost 3 bases, and 5 bases stayed unmatched. The CDR3 is made up of 16 amino acids. From germline, CDR1 is SGHRS and CDR2 YFSETQ. Per the original data handling: Amplified reference gene primers provided the basis for estimating nucleated cell counts. Sequenced by immunoSEQ multiplex PCR; TCRdb stores in-frame clones only, minus some. That table is the source of V, J and clone size, and D and trimming were worked out from the DNA. This sample carries 70,000 to 80,000 clones, approximately 80% of them seen once, and the ten largest clones take about 12%.

The chain couples TRBV5-1 to TRBJ2-7; 12 positions match TRBD2. This TCR was sampled from a human donor in a cohort sampled during active COVID-19. The sample comprised peripheral blood. CDR3 amino acids: CASSLTSGGTLYEQYF. The CDR3 DNA follows: TGCGCCAGCAGCTTGACTAGCGGGGGGACTCTCTACGAGCAGTACTTC.